This entry describes one T cell receptor beta chain. After isolation, RNA underwent reverse transcription to generate cDNA as the sequencing template. TCRdb's copy holds only in-frame clones and misses some; the assay was immunoSEQ multiplex PCR. Among 180,000 or so clones, roughly 64% were seen once, and the ten largest hold roughly 5%. These data are taken from a study of CD8+ T cells in alopecia areata. Regarding treatment: oral pan-JAK inhibitor, 5-10 mg twice daily. The germline CDR1 and CDR2 sequences are SNHLY and FYNNEI. Trimming removed 8 bases from V and 2 bases from J; junction bases left unmatched: 5. This CDR3 comprises 13 residues.

Sequencing used CD4+ T cells sorted from blood, obtained at week 24, from a patient treated with tofacitinib. The rearrangement uses TRBV2 and TRBJ1-2; 7 bases fit TRBD1. This clonotype was sampled from a human donor with alopecia areata. The CDR3 nucleotides read TGTGCCAGCGGCAGGGGGACGAACTATGGCTACACCTTC. It yields the protein CASGRGTNYGYTF.